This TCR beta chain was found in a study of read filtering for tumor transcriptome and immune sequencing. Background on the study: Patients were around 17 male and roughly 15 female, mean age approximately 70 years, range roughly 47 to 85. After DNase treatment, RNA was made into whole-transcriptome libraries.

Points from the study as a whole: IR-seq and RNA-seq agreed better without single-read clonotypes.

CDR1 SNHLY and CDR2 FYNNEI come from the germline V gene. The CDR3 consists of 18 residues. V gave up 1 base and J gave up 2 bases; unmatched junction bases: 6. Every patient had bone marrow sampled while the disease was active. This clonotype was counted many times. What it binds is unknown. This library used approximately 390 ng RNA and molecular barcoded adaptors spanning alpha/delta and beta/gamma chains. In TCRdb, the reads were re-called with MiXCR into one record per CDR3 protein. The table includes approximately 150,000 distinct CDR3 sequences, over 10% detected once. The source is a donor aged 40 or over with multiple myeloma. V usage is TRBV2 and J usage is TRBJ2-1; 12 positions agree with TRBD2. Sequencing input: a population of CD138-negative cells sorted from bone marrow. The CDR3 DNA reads TGTGCCAGCAGTGAAGGGAAACTAGCGGGAGGAGCCTACAATGAGCAGTTCTTC. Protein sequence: CASSEGKLAGGAYNEQFF. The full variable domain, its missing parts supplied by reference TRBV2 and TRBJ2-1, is EPEVTQTPSHQVTQMGQEVILRCVPISNHLYFYWYRQILGQKVEFLVSFYNNEISEKSEIFDDQFSVERPDGSNFTLKIRSTKLEDSAMYFCASSEGKLAGGAYNEQFFGPGTRLTVL.